The 20 T cell receptor beta chains in this list originate from one sample, sequenced in a study of blood T cell repertoires in COVID-19. Assay: immunoSEQ multiplex PCR; the TCRdb copy retains only in-frame clones and omits some. The data contain fewer than 400,000 clones, around nine tenths of them singletons. Sequencing was carried out using peripheral blood. The receptors were sampled from a human donor in a cohort sampled during active COVID-19.

This chain connects TRBV28 to TRBJ2-7; 7 bases are shared with TRBD1. Per the germline V gene, CDR1 is MDHEN and CDR2 is SYDVKM. This CDR3 is 16 amino acids long. Trimming removed 5 bases from V and 0 bases from J; junction bases left unmatched: 10. In DNA form, the CDR3 reads TGTGCCAGCAGTCCTAAAACAGGGGCGATCTCCTACGAGCAGTACTTC. Protein sequence: CASSPKTGAISYEQYF.

V is TRBV9 and J is TRBJ2-1; a possible D gene is TRBD2 (6 bases). The CDR3 runs 17 residues. Trimming cost V 4 bases and J 0 bases, with 17 bases left between them. The germline V gene encodes CDR1 SGDLS and CDR2 YYNGEE. The CDR3 protein is CASSTRGTPSSYNEQFF. For the CDR3, the DNA is TGTGCCAGCAGCACCCGCGGGACCCCTAGCTCCTACAATGAGCAGTTCTTC.

CDR3 protein: CASSHPWASLGQFF. In nucleotides, the CDR3 is TGCGCCAGCAGCCACCCCTGGGCCTCCCTGGGGCAGTTCTTC. The genes are TRBV4-1 and TRBJ2-1; D gene unclear. The CDR3 has 14 amino acids. With 3 bases removed from V and 12 bases from J, the gap between germline ends came to 18 bases. Germline values: CDR1 MGHRA, CDR2 YSYEKL.

The rearrangement links TRBV7-8 to TRBJ1-2, with TRBD1 identical over 7 bases. V trimming: 0 bases; J trimming: 2 bases; junction bases outside the gene matches: 12. The CDR3 runs 18 residues. Germline assignment: CDR1 SGHVS and CDR2 FQNEAQ. The CDR3 DNA reads TGTGCCAGCAGCTTAGCGTTTGATGTTGCGGGACAGAACTATGGCTACACCTTC. The encoded protein is CASSLAFDVAGQNYGYTF.

J is TRBJ2-7 and V is TRBV27; 9 positions agree with TRBD1. Germline CDR1 MNHEY, CDR2 SMNVEV (reference sequence). Trimming removed 6 bases from V and 4 bases from J; junction bases left unmatched: 7. There are 14 residues in the CDR3. CDR3 coding DNA: TGTGCCAGCAGCCCCGGGACAGGGCCATACGAGCAGTACTTC. This codes for CASSPGTGPYEQYF.

This clone was picked up one time. The V gene is TRBV7-9, the J gene TRBJ2-7, with 7 bases that match TRBD1. Germline V gives CDR1 SEHNR, CDR2 FQNEAQ (reference sequence). J gave up 3 bases and V 4 bases, and 18 bases lay outside the gene matches. This CDR3 is built from 18 residues. Written as DNA, the CDR3 is TGTGCCAGCAGCTCCAGAGGGGCCGGGACAGCGATCTTCTACGAGCAGTACTTC. Its protein product is CASSSRGAGTAIFYEQYF.

The chain recombines TRBV7-8 with TRBJ2-7; possible D gene TRBD2, 6 bases. CDR3 size: 15 residues. Germline CDR1 reads SGHVS; CDR2 reads FQNEAQ. Trimming left V 3 bases short and J 6 bases short, with 18 bases between. CDR3 residues: CASSLLVTGVGEQYF. The CDR3 DNA reads TGTGCCAGCAGCTTGCTGGTGACGGGGGTCGGCGAGCAGTACTTC.

The rearrangement links TRBV18 to TRBJ1-2; D gene ambiguous. This CDR3 is 15 amino acids long. From germline, CDR1 is KGHSH and CDR2 LQKENI. Trimming shortened V by 1 base and J by 2 bases, and 11 bases separated the two germline ends. The CDR3 is CASSPRNDRNYGYTF. CDR3 bases: TGTGCCAGCTCACCACGTAATGATCGGAACTATGGCTACACCTTC.

V is TRBV9 and J is TRBJ1-1; possible D gene TRBD1, 5 bases. The CDR3 contains 15 residues. Germline CDR1 reads SGDLS; CDR2 reads YYNGEE. V was trimmed by 0 bases and J by 1 base, leaving 10 bases between them. CDR3 protein: CASSVGGGGNTEAFF. Written as DNA, the CDR3 is TGTGCCAGCAGCGTAGGCGGGGGAGGGAACACTGAAGCTTTCTTT.

This chain uses TRBV29-1 with TRBJ2-7, with 7 bases lining up with TRBD1. Germline assignment: CDR1 SQVTM and CDR2 ANQGSEA. The ends lost 7 bases at V and 6 bases at J; junction bases unmatched: 15. This CDR3 has 14 amino acids. The CDR3 DNA sequence: TGCAGCGCGCAGACAGGGACCCTTTCTTCCGAGCAGTACTTC. Amino acids: CSAQTGTLSSEQYF.

V usage is TRBV25-1 and J usage is TRBJ1-6; TRBD1 is a possible D gene (5 bases). The CDR3 consists of 16 residues. Germline loops: CDR1 MGHDK, CDR2 SYGVNS. The V gene lost 2 bases and the J gene lost 7 bases, with 15 bases spanning the gap. CDR3 amino acids: CASSEAPGPDNSPLHF. CDR3 in DNA: TGTGCCAGCAGTGAAGCCCCAGGGCCGGACAATTCACCCCTCCACTTT.

This clone is a singleton in its sample. The rearrangement joins TRBV24-1 to TRBJ2-1; 10 bases are a match to TRBD1. V gave up 4 bases and J gave up 7 bases; unmatched junction bases: 6. The CDR3 is made up of 15 amino acids. Germline V gene lookup returns CDR1 KGHDR and CDR2 SFDVKD. This chain's CDR3 is CATSDNRDRGNEQFF. For the CDR3, the DNA is TGTGCCACCAGTGACAACCGGGACAGGGGTAATGAGCAGTTCTTC.

This chain uses TRBV10-1 with TRBJ2-7; the match to TRBD1 covers 11 bases. This CDR3 is 16 amino acids long. J was trimmed by 2 bases and V by 4 bases; bases with no gene match: 7. The germline V gene encodes CDR1 WNHNN and CDR2 SYGVQD (reference sequence). The CDR3 coding sequence is TGCGCCAGCAGTGGTCCACCGGGACAGGGGGCCTACGAGCAGTACTTC. Its translation is CASSGPPGQGAYEQYF.

This clone was seen once. The V and J genes are TRBV5-4 and TRBJ2-1; D unclear. The CDR3 covers 14 residues. In germline, CDR1 is SGHNT, CDR2 YYREEE (reference sequence). Between the trimmed V and J ends, which lost 0 bases and 5 bases, there was a span of 9 bases. CDR3 residues: CASSLGSRDNEQFF. In DNA, the CDR3 is TGTGCCAGCAGCTTGGGGTCTAGAGACAATGAGCAGTTCTTC.

This chain joins TRBV11-2 and TRBJ1-1; D not resolved. Germline lookup yields CDR1 SGHAT and CDR2 FQNNGV. V lost 1 base and J lost 5, with 20 bases in between. The CDR3 runs to 17 residues. In nucleotides, the CDR3 is TGTGCCAGCAGCTTAGTCCTATTTGGGCCCGGAGGGACTGAAGCTTTCTTT. Residues: CASSLVLFGPGGTEAFF. Full variable domain (missing parts from reference TRBV11-2 and TRBJ1-1): EAGVAQSPRYKIIEKRQSVAFWCNPISGHATLYWYQQILGQGPKLLIQFQNNGVVDDSQLPKDRFSAERLKGVDSTLKIQPAKLEDSAVYLCASSLVLFGPGGTEAFFGQGTRLTVV.

This clone was picked up one time. This sequence joins TRBV11-3 and TRBJ2-5, with 8 bases lining up with TRBD2. Germline CDR1 SGHNT, CDR2 YENEEA. CDR3 length: 13 amino acids. V shed 2 bases, J shed 5 bases, and the junction held 1 base outside the gene matches. DNA for the CDR3: TGTGCCAGCAGCTTACGCGGGAGGGAGACCCAGTACTTC. Protein product: CASSLRGRETQYF.

The chain links TRBV10-3 to TRBJ1-1; TRBD1 matches at 7 bases. The CDR3 is 15 residues long. In germline, CDR1 is ENHRY, CDR2 SYGVKD. Trimming cost V 2 bases and J 4 bases; bases outside gene matches: 7. The CDR3 reads CAISEKDRPPTEAFF. The CDR3 DNA is TGTGCCATCAGTGAGAAGGACAGGCCACCCACTGAAGCTTTCTTT.

About this clone itself: The sample contains more than one DNA sequence encoding this CDR3. This rearrangement joins TRBV30 to TRBJ2-7, with 15 bases aligning to TRBD2. The germline V gene encodes CDR1 GTSNPN and CDR2 SVGIG (reference sequence). The CDR3 runs 15 residues. V gave up 7 bases and J gave up 3 bases; unmatched junction bases: 7. In DNA form, the CDR3 reads TGTGCCTCGGGACTAGCGGGAGGTCTTGTCTACGAGCAGTACTTC. This codes for CASGLAGGLVYEQYF.

The DNA of the CDR3 is TGTGCCAGCAGTCCCCGATCAGGGGGCGCCGGCGATCAGCCCCAGCATTTT. Amino acid sequence: CASSPRSGGAGDQPQHF. This chain joins TRBV27 and TRBJ1-5; 8 positions match TRBD1. The trim removed 5 bases at V and 5 bases at J, leaving 14 bases unmatched. CDR1 and CDR2 (germline): MNHEY, SMNVEV (reference sequence). The CDR3 has 17 residues.

This sequence joins TRBV21-1 and TRBJ1-2. TRBV21-1 counts as a pseudogene. The CDR3 length is 12 residues. This CDR3 reads CASLRGGAGYTF. The CDR3, as DNA: TGTGCCAGCCTTCGGGGAGGGGCTGGCTACACCTTC.